This TCR beta chain was observed in a study of blood T cell repertoires in COVID-19. Study background: Samples taken during acute and convalescent COVID-19 were collected in the United States, Italy and Spain. Sources were T cells, B-cell-depleted T cells, or PBMCs; the material itself was cDNA or gDNA.

Authors' methods: Amplified reference gene primers provided the basis for estimating nucleated cell counts. Clones were read by immunoSEQ multiplex PCR, and TCRdb kept only the in-frame ones, dropping some. V and J calls and clone size are given by that table; D and trimming were obtained from the DNA. This table has 140,000 to 150,000 clones, nearly 90% appearing once. Trimming took 1 base from V and 2 from J, leaving 5 bases between them. Germline V lookup: CDR1 SGHVS, CDR2 FNYEAQ. The CDR3 extends over 13 amino acids. The chain recombines TRBV7-6 with TRBJ1-1; no clear D. The receptor comes from a man in his 70s with acute or convalescent COVID-19. Sequences were obtained from peripheral blood. DNA for the CDR3: TGTGCCAGCAGCTTAGTCGTTAACACTGAAGCTTTCTTT. Residues: CASSLVVNTEAFF.